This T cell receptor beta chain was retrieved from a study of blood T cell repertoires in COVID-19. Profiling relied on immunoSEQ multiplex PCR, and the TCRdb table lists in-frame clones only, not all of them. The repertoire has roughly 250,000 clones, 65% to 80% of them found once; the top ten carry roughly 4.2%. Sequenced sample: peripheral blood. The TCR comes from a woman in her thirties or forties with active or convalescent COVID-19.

This CDR3 reads CASSRARNTEAFF. The CDR3 region has the DNA TGCGCCAGCAGTCGTGCCAGAAACACTGAAGCTTTCTTT. The genes are TRBV5-1 and TRBJ1-1; no definite D call. CDR1 is SGHRS, CDR2 YFSETQ, per germline. The CDR3 is 13 residues long. V was trimmed by 5 bases and J by 2 bases, leaving 10 bases between them.